The T cell receptor beta chain under discussion was sequenced for a study of blood T cells in healthy people across ages. Study-wide results and limits: TCR beta diversity was tightly associated with the proportion of naive T cells.

A note on this clonotype: Its cognate antigen is unknown. With a much larger clone just one base away, this may be a read error.

Next came a second PCR, run for roughly 6 to 11 cycles, which used a sample-barcoded 5' primer along with a J-beta primer mix. Each CDR3 protein gets one entry after TCRdb re-called the 5' RACE reads with MiXCR. The table shows approximately 820,000 distinct CDR3 sequences, with around 42% occurring only once. This receptor was taken from a man between 60 and 75 years old in good health. The sample was blood.

CDR3 DNA: TGTGCCAGCAGCTTAATCGGACAGGGGTTTGACGAGCAGTACTTC. Amino acid sequence: CASSLIGQGFDEQYF. The chain combines TRBV7-9 with TRBJ2-7, with 9 bases that match TRBD1. The V segment lost 2 bases and the J segment 5 bases; nucleotides outside the gene matches: 7. This CDR3 is built from 15 residues. Germline V gives CDR1 SEHNR, CDR2 FQNEAQ (reference sequence). Full variable domain (missing parts from reference TRBV7-9 and TRBJ2-7): DTGVSQNPRHKITKRGQNVTFRCDPISEHNRLYWYRQTLGQGPEFLTYFQNEAQLEKSRLLSDRFSAERPKGSFSTLEIQRTEQGDSAMYLCASSLIGQGFDEQYFGPGTRLTVT.